Presented here are 26 T cell receptor beta chains from one specimen sequenced in a study of technical replicates of blood from four donors. The method was immunoSEQ multiplex PCR; TCRdb's version includes in-frame clones alone and lacks a portion of them. The data hold about 44,000 clones, with 96% observed a single time. Sequencing used T cells isolated from PBMCs. The receptors were gathered from a human donor in good health.

The V and J genes are TRBV6-5 and TRBJ1-1, with a tentative D call TRBD1 (5 bases). Trimming cost V 5 bases and J 6 bases, with 16 bases left between them. The CDR3 loop spans 14 amino acids. The V gene's germline CDR1 is MNHEY and CDR2 SVGAGI. CDR3 coding DNA: TGTGCCAGCAGTAGAAAGCTGGGGGGTGCTGAAGCTTTCTTT. It translates to CASSRKLGGAEAFF.

The chain has TRBV13 and TRBJ1-1; no definite D call. The CDR3 totals 15 residues. V lost 6 bases and J 1 base, leaving 15 bases between the germline ends. The germline V gene encodes CDR1 PRHDT and CDR2 FYEKMQ (reference sequence). In DNA form, the CDR3 reads TGTGCCAGCAGGTCCGTTCTGGCCAGGAACACTGAAGCTTTCTTT. Translating it yields CASRSVLARNTEAFF.

V is TRBV6-6 and J is TRBJ1-5; 10 bases line up with TRBD1. Losses at the gene ends were 7 bases for V and 4 bases for J; bases not matched to a gene: 10. Germline assignment: CDR1 MNHNY and CDR2 SVGAGI (reference sequence). The CDR3 sequence is 16 residues long. The CDR3 DNA sequence: TGTGCCAGCACCCTAGGGGGACAGGGGCGAAATCAGCCCCAGCATTTT. It yields the protein CASTLGGQGRNQPQHF.

The V call is TRBV19, the J call TRBJ1-1; D might be TRBD1 (6 bases). Germline values: CDR1 LNHDA, CDR2 SQIVND (reference sequence). V gave up 4 bases and J gave up 1 base, with 7 bases separating them. The length of the CDR3 is 13 residues. The CDR3 sequence: CASSSRGNTEAFF. CDR3 DNA sequence: TGTGCCAGTAGTAGCAGGGGGAACACTGAAGCTTTCTTT.

In this sample, this clone turned up once. The chain employs TRBV4-3 and TRBJ2-3; TRBD2 matches at 8 bases. Germline values: CDR1 LGHNA, CDR2 YSLEER. Trimming cost V 1 base and J 5 bases; bases outside gene matches: 5. The CDR3 spans 15 residues. The CDR3 spells CASSQAWRGVDTQYF. The CDR3 DNA follows: TGCGCCAGCAGCCAAGCGTGGCGGGGGGTAGATACGCAGTATTTT.

The chain joins TRBV13 to TRBJ2-1, with no clear D. Trimming removed 3 bases from V and 8 bases from J, with 11 bases in between. CDR1 and CDR2 (germline): PRHDT, FYEKMQ (reference sequence). The CDR3 is 13 residues long. CDR3 region: CASSLSQIHEQFF. The CDR3 DNA sequence: TGTGCCAGCAGCTTGTCGCAGATTCATGAGCAGTTCTTC.

This clone was seen just once. The rearrangement joins TRBV11-2 to TRBJ2-7, with D possibly being TRBD1 (5 bases). Trimming left V 4 bases short and J 3 bases short, with 13 bases between. Germline loops: CDR1 SGHAT, CDR2 FQNNGV. This CDR3 region has 14 residues. In nucleotides, the CDR3 is TGTGCCAGCAGCTACAGACAGCTTCACTACGAGCAGTACTTC. Its translation is CASSYRQLHYEQYF.

The chain is built from TRBV9 and TRBJ1-1, with TRBD1 matching 7 bases. After removal of 4 bases from V and 4 bases from J, the junction contained 7 bases not matched to a gene. Per the germline V gene, CDR1 is SGDLS and CDR2 is YYNGEE. This CDR3 is built from 14 residues. The chain's CDR3 is CASSSTGVGTEAFF. The CDR3 DNA reads TGTGCCAGCAGCAGTACAGGGGTGGGCACTGAAGCTTTCTTT.

V and J are TRBV7-3 and TRBJ1-1; 7 bases fit TRBD1. The germline gives CDR1 SGHTA, CDR2 FQGTGA. Germline trimming cut 5 bases from V and 4 bases from J; bases unmatched to any gene: 7. This CDR3 has 14 amino acids. The CDR3 nucleotides are TGTGCCAGCAGCCCACAGGGGTCGGGCACTGAAGCTTTCTTT. The encoded protein is CASSPQGSGTEAFF.

The V and J genes are TRBV6-1 and TRBJ1-3; D gene unclear. Germline CDR1 is MNHNS and CDR2 is SASEGT. The CDR3 runs 15 residues. V was cut by 7 bases and J by 3 bases, with 16 bases left in between. CDR3 in DNA: TGTGCCAGCACCCCAGGCGGGTTTCTTGGAAACACCATATATTTT. This translates into CASTPGGFLGNTIYF.

This sequence joins TRBV6-5 and TRBJ2-1; tentatively, D is TRBD1 (6 bases). Trimming took off 7 bases at V and 0 bases at J, with 13 bases between the two ends. The V gene's germline CDR1 is MNHEY and CDR2 SVGAGI. The CDR3 is made up of 15 amino acids. CDR3 loop: CASKQGWSSYNEQFF. CDR3 DNA: TGTGCCAGCAAACAGGGCTGGAGCTCCTACAATGAGCAGTTCTTC.

The genes are TRBV28 and TRBJ2-7; 11 bases are a match to TRBD2. Judging by the DNA end, TRBJ2-1 fits better; the J call may be wrong. The CDR3 covers 15 residues. CDR1 and CDR2 from the germline V gene are MDHEN and SYDVKM. The CDR3 loop reads CASSLRQHTSGSQFF. CDR3 sequence (DNA): TGTGCCAGCAGTCTAAGACAGCACACTAGCGGGAGTCAGTTCTTC.

The V and J genes are TRBV20-1 and TRBJ2-5; D gene ambiguous. The CDR3 is 11 residues long. Germline V CDR1 and CDR2: DFQATT, SNEGSKA (reference sequence). The V and J ends lost 2 bases and 4 bases respectively, with 5 bases between them. DNA of the CDR3: TGCAGTGCTAGACCGGGAGAGACCCAGTACTTC. Translating gives CSARPGETQYF.

This chain joins TRBV6-5 and TRBJ2-1; 9 bases are shared with TRBD2. With 5 bases clipped from V and 5 bases from J, the junction kept 1 base outside the gene matches. From germline, CDR1 is MNHEY and CDR2 SVGAGI. The CDR3 has 13 amino acids. CDR3 loop: CASSPSGNNEQFF. The DNA of the CDR3 is TGTGCCAGCAGTCCTAGCGGGAACAATGAGCAGTTCTTC.

The V call is TRBV5-4, the J call TRBJ1-2; 9 nucleotides align to TRBD1. CDR1 SGHNT and CDR2 YYREEE come from the germline V gene (reference sequence). This CDR3 comprises 17 residues. With 2 bases clipped from V and 1 base from J, the junction kept 9 bases outside the gene matches. The chain's CDR3 is CASSLEWDREHNYGYTF. As DNA, the CDR3 is TGTGCCAGCAGCTTAGAATGGGACAGGGAGCATAACTATGGCTACACCTTC. Filled out from reference TRBV5-4 and TRBJ1-2, the complete variable domain reads ETGVTQSPTHLIKTRGQQVTLRCSSQSGHNTVSWYQQALGQGPQFIFQYYREEENGRGNFPPRFSGLQFPNYSSELNVNALELDDSALYLCASSLEWDREHNYGYTFGSGTRLTVV.

The genes are TRBV5-6 and TRBJ2-3, with D uncertain. The CDR3 totals 17 residues. Per the germline V gene, CDR1 is SGHDT and CDR2 is YYEEEE. Trimming removed 2 bases at V and 6 bases at J, with 22 bases between. The CDR3 region has the DNA TGTGCCAGCAGCTTCCAAGCGCAAGTGTCTAATATGGATACGCAGTATTTT. This codes for CASSFQAQVSNMDTQYF.

The chain has TRBV28 and TRBJ1-4, with 7 bases matching TRBD1. V gave up 0 bases and J gave up 6 bases; unmatched junction bases: 7. CDR3 length equals 16 residues. Germline V lookup: CDR1 MDHEN, CDR2 SYDVKM. The CDR3 sequence: CASSLWSDRRDEKLFF. CDR3 DNA: TGTGCCAGCAGTTTATGGTCGGACAGGAGGGATGAAAAACTGTTTTTT.

The chain has TRBV6-6 and TRBJ2-5; 7 bases align to TRBD2. V lost 4 bases, J lost 5 bases, and 10 bases stayed unmatched. This CDR3 region has 15 residues. Germline V gene data show CDR1 as MNHNY and CDR2 as SVGAGI (reference sequence). The DNA of the CDR3 is TGTGCCAGCAGTTCCCGGGGGGTTCTGATCGAGACCCAGTACTTC. Translated, it gives CASSSRGVLIETQYF.

The chain couples TRBV4-2 to TRBJ2-1, with TRBD2 matching over 10 bases. With 4 bases clipped from V and 9 bases from J, the junction kept 9 bases outside the gene matches. Germline CDR1 LGHNA, CDR2 YNFKEQ. The CDR3 runs to 15 residues. CDR3 sequence reads: CASSLFLAGEAEQFF. The CDR3, as DNA: TGTGCCAGCAGCCTTTTTCTAGCGGGAGAGGCTGAGCAGTTCTTC.

This chain links TRBV27 with TRBJ1-5; D is perhaps TRBD1 (5 bases). The V end lost 3 bases, the J end lost 4 bases, and 10 bases lay between the germline ends. The V gene's germline CDR1 is MNHEY and CDR2 SMNVEV (reference sequence). This CDR3 spans 14 amino acids. The CDR3: CASSFTGVNQPQHF. The CDR3 DNA follows: TGTGCCAGCAGTTTTACAGGAGTGAATCAGCCCCAGCATTTT.

This chain uses TRBV9 with TRBJ1-2; D unresolved. Deletions cut 4 bases from V and 4 bases from J, with 11 bases between. This CDR3 is built from 13 residues. Germline loops: CDR1 SGDLS, CDR2 YYNGEE. Here the CDR3 DNA reads TGTGCCAGCAGCCAAGACGAGGGCTATGGCTACACCTTC. Encoded protein: CASSQDEGYGYTF.

The chain has TRBV12-5 and TRBJ2-3, with D unresolved. Germline V gene sequence: CDR1 LGHNT, CDR2 FRNRAP. This CDR3 contains 12 residues. V lost 2 bases and J lost 3, with 3 bases in between. The CDR3 sequence is CASGLHTDTQYF. DNA of the CDR3: TGTGCTAGTGGTTTGCATACAGATACGCAGTATTTT.

The rearrangement links TRBV7-9 to TRBJ1-1, with D possibly being TRBD1 (6 bases). This CDR3 region has 18 residues. V was trimmed by 1 base and J by 5 bases, leaving 23 bases between them. Looked up from germline, CDR1 is SEHNR and CDR2 is FQNEAQ (reference sequence). CDR3 nucleotide sequence: TGTGCCAGCAGCTTAGAACGGTACAGGGTGGACCCCTTGACTGAAGCTTTCTTT. Translation: CASSLERYRVDPLTEAFF. The entire variable domain, with the rest obtained from reference TRBV7-9 and TRBJ1-1, is as follows: DTGVSQNPRHKITKRGQNVTFRCDPISEHNRLYWYRQTLGQGPEFLTYFQNEAQLEKSRLLSDRFSAERPKGSFSTLEIQRTEQGDSAMYLCASSLERYRVDPLTEAFFGQGTRLTVV.

The chain couples TRBV5-1 to TRBJ1-2; 7 nucleotides match TRBD1. V trimming: 4 bases; J trimming: 8 bases; junction bases outside the gene matches: 14. Per germline, CDR1 SGHRS and CDR2 YFSETQ. The CDR3 has 15 amino acids. This CDR3 reads CASSPRPQGGQGYTF. CDR3 nucleotide sequence: TGCGCCAGCAGCCCGCGTCCGCAGGGGGGACAGGGCTACACCTTC.

V is TRBV28 and J is TRBJ1-1; 8 bases map to TRBD1. The ends lost 6 bases at V and 5 bases at J; junction bases unmatched: 17. The V gene's germline CDR1 is MDHEN and CDR2 SYDVKM. This CDR3 comprises 17 residues. The CDR3 loop is CASRFDRGPPGGTEAFF. The CDR3 DNA is TGTGCCAGCAGATTTGACAGGGGCCCTCCCGGAGGGACTGAAGCTTTCTTT. The full variable domain, with the rest looked up from reference TRBV28 and TRBJ1-1, is DVKVTQSSRYLVKRTGEKVFLECVQDMDHENMFWYRQDPGLGLRLIYFSYDVKMKEKGDIPEGYSVSREKKERFSLILESASTNQTSMYLCASRFDRGPPGGTEAFFGQGTRLTVV.

The chain carries TRBV7-2 and TRBJ2-7, with 8 positions matching TRBD2. Looked up from germline, CDR1 is SGHTA and CDR2 is FQGNSA. This CDR3 comprises 14 residues. Unmatched junction bases numbered 7, after V lost 0 bases and J lost 9 bases. Here the CDR3 reads CASSLASSGSSQYF. In nucleotides, the CDR3 is TGTGCCAGCAGCTTAGCTTCGAGCGGGAGTTCGCAGTACTTC.